This section outlines one T cell receptor (beta chain) sequence together with its context. This clonotype was observed a handful of times. Its recognized antigen is unknown. The input lacks base qualities; no much larger clone sits a single base away. This entry comes from a study of T cells in Graves' hyperthyroidism and ophthalmopathy (dated by TCRdb to the late 2010s). About the full investigation: A discovery cohort of fewer than 110 patients, approximately 45 with Graves' ophthalmopathy and more than 55 with stable Graves' hyperthyroidism, was used to find distinguishing TCR V-J signatures. Whether ophthalmopathy could be predicted prospectively was tested in an independent validation cohort made up of about 20 hyperthyroidism patients plus 17 patients who later progressed to ophthalmopathy. The approximately 100 discovery patients were randomly split 7:3 into training and test sets. Thyroid tissue and blood T-cell repertoires from about 6 Graves' hyperthyroidism patients were also compared in the study. Following sampling, methimazole starting at 30 mg daily was given to hyperthyroidism patients, and high-dose intravenous methylprednisolone was given to ophthalmopathy patients. The paper reports TCR Vbeta CDR3 sequencing of over 120 peripheral blood samples: around 45 ophthalmopathy, fewer than 85 hyperthyroidism and roughly 17 progressor patients.

The paper as a whole reports these results and caveats: Sample size was not statistically predetermined, and investigators were not blinded to group allocation. Ophthalmopathy was separated from stable hyperthyroidism by a 13 V-J signature model, with around 90% sensitivity and approximately 84% specificity obtained in cross-validation and 80%/75% obtained in testing. In validation, the model predicted progression to ophthalmopathy with around 71% sensitivity and less than 80% specificity, a median of approximately 6.5 months before onset. Most expanded thyroid clonotypes (frequency above 0.001) were also found in blood, which suggests that blood repertoires may mirror thyroid immune responses.

Exclusion was applied to patients with uncontrolled infections, other autoimmune diseases, pregnancy or lactation. Diagnoses were established on the basis of clinical symptoms, serum thyroxine and TRAb, thyroid ultrasound, and orbital computed tomography. Total RNA was extracted using Trizol reagent, and RNA quality was assessed on an Agilent 2100 Bioanalyzer. The TCR beta CDR3 regions were amplified from RNA transcripts. The TCR CDR3 was subjected to a first round of RT-PCR using the HTBI primer set and the Qiagen OneStep RT-PCR kit. A second multiplex PCR round built the libraries, followed by size selection and purification. Libraries were sequenced paired-end with 100 bp reads on an Illumina HiSeq2000. The source study handled its data this way. SOAPnuke was used to process the raw data, with reads discarded if the reads contained adapters or uncalled bases, had a mean Phred below 15, or lacked an exact constant-primer or identifier match. High-quality paired reads were merged using COPE v1.2.5, and each unique nucleotide sequence was defined as a clonotype. Clonotypes were aligned to IMGT TRBV, TRBD and TRBJ reference segments using MiTCR v1.1. Analysis was restricted to V-J combinations with a frequency above 0.0001, which covered approximately 99% of repertoires. A TCS score was defined as the ratio of F50 (clonal expansion) to E x V (chaos), with BLOSUM62-based TCRdist applied between CDR3 peptides within each V-J. Welch's t-statistics and random forest reduced around 520 V-J features to fewer than 15, which were used in a naive Bayes classifier (R e1071). Thyroid-blood repertoire similarity was quantified with the Morisita-Horn index. TCRdb ran its own pipeline on the public reads, namely fastp trimming at Q25 and MiXCR clone calling, and kept in-frame beta chains. Rows with one shared CDR3 protein collapse into an entry with the most common genes and DNA. TCRdb assigned the V and J calls; the authors' analysis was not used. Counted in this sample were 500,000 to 650,000 distinct CDR3 sequences; 46% of them appeared once. Roughly 45% of the sample rests with the top ten.

Sequenced sample: peripheral blood or thyroid tissue (not recorded which). The clonotype was recovered from an adult woman with Graves' disease, either hyperthyroidism or ophthalmopathy (not recorded which).

The CDR3 region has the sequence CASSAQGTSGITSYEQYF. The nucleotide sequence reads TGTGCCAGCAGCGCCCAAGGGACTAGCGGGATTACCTCCTACGAGCAGTACTTC. The chain is assembled from TRBV7-9 and TRBJ2-7; 13 nucleotides in the junction match TRBD2. The V end gives up 5 bases and the J end 0 bases, leaving 10 bases in the junction not matched to a gene. CDR1 and CDR2 were assigned from the germline V gene (reference sequence) as SEHNR and FQNEAQ. The CDR3 spans 18 residues, from the cysteine through the phenylalanine. Just the 54-base CDR3 DNA is kept, in frame starting at base 1.